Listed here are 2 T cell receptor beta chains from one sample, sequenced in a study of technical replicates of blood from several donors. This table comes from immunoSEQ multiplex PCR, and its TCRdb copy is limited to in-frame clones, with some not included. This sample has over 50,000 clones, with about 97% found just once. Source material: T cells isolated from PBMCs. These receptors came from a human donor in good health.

The DNA for the CDR3 is TGTGCCAGCAGCCAAGCAAGCACAGATACGCAGTATTTT. Amino acid sequence: CASSQASTDTQYF. The rearrangement links TRBV14 to TRBJ2-3; D is unresolved. There are 13 residues in the CDR3. Trimming shortened V by 1 base and J by 0 bases, and 2 bases separated the two germline ends. CDR1 is SGHDN, CDR2 FVKESK, per germline.

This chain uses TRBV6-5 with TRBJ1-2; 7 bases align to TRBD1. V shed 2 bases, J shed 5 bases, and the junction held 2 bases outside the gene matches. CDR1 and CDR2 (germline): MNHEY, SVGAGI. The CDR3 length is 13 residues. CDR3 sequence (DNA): TGTGCCAGCAGTTACGACAGGGCTTATGGCTACACCTTC. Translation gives CASSYDRAYGYTF.